Following are 6 T cell receptor beta chains from one sample sequenced in a study of cytomegalovirus exposure and HLA in healthy donors. In the PCR, 60 Vbeta and 13 Jbeta primers were used. Profiling relied on immunoSEQ multiplex PCR, and the TCRdb table lists in-frame clones only, not all of them. The sample includes roughly 100,000 clones, around 76% seen only once; the top ten take 9% to 12%. Material: PBMCs. Receptor source: a woman younger than 30 in good health and CMV-seropositive.

This clone was seen a single time. This chain links TRBV7-2 with TRBJ1-5; 9 nucleotides match TRBD1. Germline V gene lookup returns CDR1 SGHTA and CDR2 FQGNSA. This CDR3 contains 15 residues. V lost 5 bases to trimming and J lost 4 bases; unmatched junction nucleotides: 6. CDR3 nucleotides: TGTGCCAGCAGCGGACGGACAGGGGAAAATCAGCCCCAGCATTTT. It yields the protein CASSGRTGENQPQHF.

The rearrangement links TRBV4-1 to TRBJ2-1; 9 bases match TRBD2. This CDR3 is built from 14 residues. Trimming took 4 bases from V and 8 from J; bases not matched to a gene: 6. Germline CDR1 and CDR2: MGHRA and YSYEKL. The DNA for the CDR3 is TGCGCCAGCAGCCTAGCGGGGGATCAGTATGAGCAGTTCTTC. Its translation is CASSLAGDQYEQFF.

This clone has a handful of counts. CDR3 sequence (DNA): TGTGCCAGCAGCGACGGGGACGAGCAGTACTTC. This codes for CASSDGDEQYF. This sequence joins TRBV25-1 and TRBJ2-7, with D possibly being TRBD2 (5 bases). Trimming cost V 6 bases and J 5 bases, with 8 bases left between them. The germline gives CDR1 MGHDK, CDR2 SYGVNS. The CDR3 loop spans 11 amino acids.

This clone occurred once. V usage is TRBV29-1 and J usage is TRBJ2-5, with D possibly TRBD2 on 6 matching bases. The CDR3 is made up of 13 amino acids. Germline assignment: CDR1 SQVTM and CDR2 ANQGSEA. V shed 4 bases and J shed 0 bases, with 9 bases lying between them. The DNA of the CDR3 is TGCAGCGTTGGAAGGACTAACCAAGAGACCCAGTACTTC. Amino acid sequence: CSVGRTNQETQYF.

This clone was observed a handful of times. The chain is built from TRBV4-1 and TRBJ2-7; D is unresolved. V lost 7 bases, J lost 7 bases, and 20 bases lay in between. This CDR3 contains 14 residues. Looked up from germline, CDR1 is MGHRA and CDR2 is YSYEKL. The CDR3 loop is CASTPGPDLIEQYF. CDR3 DNA sequence: TGCGCCAGCACCCCAGGCCCGGATCTCATAGAGCAGTACTTC.

The gene calls are TRBV6-1 and TRBJ1-3, with 9 bases aligning to TRBD1. The CDR3 is made up of 13 amino acids. Germline trimming cut 4 bases from V and 7 bases from J; bases unmatched to any gene: 2. Germline CDR1 is MNHNS and CDR2 is SASEGT. This chain's CDR3 is CASSVGQGNTIYF. The CDR3 coding sequence is TGTGCCAGCAGTGTCGGACAGGGGAACACCATATATTTT.